A single sample is the source of the 9 T cell receptor beta chains below, sequenced in a study of control samples from healthy donors and cancer patients. The data were produced by immunoSEQ multiplex PCR, yet TCRdb's version contains in-frame clones alone and is incomplete. This sample has roughly 200,000 clones, with approximately 95% found just once. Sequencing was done on a sample of blood. The receptors here all came from a man aged 18-30 years in good health.

The chain uses TRBV4-1 and TRBJ1-3; D not resolved. Trimming left V 1 base short and J 3 bases short, with 10 bases between. CDR3 length: 15 amino acids. From germline, CDR1 is MGHRA and CDR2 YSYEKL. In DNA form, the CDR3 reads TGCGCCAGCAGCCAAGGAGTAGAAGGTGGAAACACCATATATTTT. Its translation is CASSQGVEGGNTIYF.

V is TRBV7-9 and J is TRBJ2-1; 7 nucleotides align to TRBD2. The germline V gene encodes CDR1 SEHNR and CDR2 FQNEAQ (reference sequence). J lost 0 bases, V lost 5 bases, and 4 bases had no gene match. The CDR3 contains 15 residues. CDR3 bases: TGTGCCAGCAGCATTCAGCGGGGCTCCTACAATGAGCAGTTCTTC. Its protein is CASSIQRGSYNEQFF. The complete variable domain, with remaining parts taken from reference TRBV7-9 and TRBJ2-1, reads DTGVSQNPRHKITKRGQNVTFRCDPISEHNRLYWYRQTLGQGPEFLTYFQNEAQLEKSRLLSDRFSAERPKGSFSTLEIQRTEQGDSAMYLCASSIQRGSYNEQFFGPGTRLTVL.

Comments on this clone: Additional DNA sequences in this sample encode the identical CDR3. This sequence joins TRBV7-9 and TRBJ2-2; D not certain. The V gene's germline CDR1 is SEHNR and CDR2 FQNEAQ (reference sequence). The CDR3 length is 14 residues. V was trimmed by 1 base and J by 1 base, leaving 4 bases between them. As DNA, the CDR3 is TGTGCCAGCAGCTTAGGTGGGAACACCGGGGAGCTGTTTTTT. Its translation: CASSLGGNTGELFF.

This clone occurred once. The genes are TRBV2 and TRBJ1-4; no reliable D call. CDR1 and CDR2 (germline): SNHLY, FYNNEI. V was pared by 6 bases and J by 6 bases, with 23 bases between. This CDR3 has 17 residues. The chain's CDR3 is CASSSQVADVEDEKLFF. In DNA, the CDR3 is TGTGCCAGCAGCTCTCAGGTGGCGGACGTCGAGGATGAAAAACTGTTTTTT.

The chain combines TRBV2 with TRBJ1-4; D gene unclear. CDR3 length: 12 residues. The V end was cut by 8 bases, the J end by 5 bases, with 9 bases between. Germline V gives CDR1 SNHLY, CDR2 FYNNEI. The CDR3 region has the DNA TGTGCCAGCTCGGGCGGGAATGAAAAACTGTTTTTT. Encoded protein: CASSGGNEKLFF.

CDR3 nucleotides: TGTGCCTGGGGACAGGGAGACTCACCCCTCCACTTT. It encodes CAWGQGDSPLHF. The V and J genes are TRBV30 and TRBJ1-6, with 8 bases aligning to TRBD1. This CDR3 spans 12 amino acids. Germline V gives CDR1 GTSNPN, CDR2 SVGIG (reference sequence). V trimming: 5 bases; J trimming: 10 bases; junction bases outside the gene matches: 4. The full variable domain, with the rest looked up from reference TRBV30 and TRBJ1-6, is SQTIHQWPATLVQPVGSPLSLECTVEGTSNPNLYWYRQAAGRGLQLLFYSVGIGQISSEVPQNLSASRPQDRQFILSSKKLLLSDSGFYLCAWGQGDSPLHFGNGTRLTVT.

J is TRBJ1-2 and V is TRBV25-1; D unresolved. Germline values: CDR1 MGHDK, CDR2 SYGVNS. This CDR3 contains 13 residues. The V end was cut by 4 bases, the J end by 2 bases, with 8 bases between. The CDR3 loop is CASSVADNYGYTF. Here the CDR3 DNA reads TGTGCCAGCAGTGTCGCAGACAACTATGGCTACACCTTC.

This clone appeared a single time. This rearrangement joins TRBV7-2 to TRBJ1-6; the D is unclear. The CDR3 is 15 amino acids. V was cut by 5 bases and J by 9 bases, with 17 bases left in between. In germline, CDR1 is SGHTA, CDR2 FQGNSA. For the CDR3, the DNA is TGTGCCAGCAGCCCTCTTCCAGGAAGGTCTTCACCCCTCCACTTT. The encoded protein is CASSPLPGRSSPLHF.

The chain combines TRBV7-3 with TRBJ2-2; D might be TRBD1 (5 bases). Germline lookup yields CDR1 SGHTA and CDR2 FQGTGA. Between the trimmed V and J ends, which lost 5 bases and 1 base, there was a span of 11 bases. This CDR3 contains 15 residues. The CDR3 DNA sequence: TGTGCCAGCAGCGATCGACAGAAGAACACCGGGGAGCTGTTTTTT. The encoded protein is CASSDRQKNTGELFF.